Sequencing of this TCR beta chain was carried out in a study of quantifying T cell responses using KT2 cells. Study at large: RNA was reverse transcribed with TCR alpha and beta constant-region primers. The second PCR was a qPCR stopped at a predetermined fluorescence threshold.

Unfractionated PBMC were spiked with known numbers of KT2 clone cells. KT2 cells were mixed with fixed PBMC numbers at varying ratios. This clonotype was observed many times. Each cDNA got a UMI-containing oligo ligated at its 3' end. First-round PCR used 3 to 4 cycles and beta primers RC1.1 and RC1.2 covering TRBC1 and TRBC2. TCRdb re-analysed the UMI-ligation and nested PCR reads in MiXCR, keeping a single row per CDR3 protein. The sample has about 33,000 distinct CDR3 sequences; 10% are singletons. Germline loops: CDR1 SQVTM, CDR2 ANQGSEA. The V end lost 2 bases, the J end lost 0 bases, and 7 bases lay between the germline ends. The CDR3 has 13 amino acids.

V and J are TRBV29-1 and TRBJ1-1; no firm D call. The sample was PBMCs spiked with cells of the T cell clone KT2. The clonotype was recovered from a human donor. The CDR3 loop is CSVEKGMNTEAFF. The CDR3 nucleotides are TGCAGCGTTGAAAAGGGTATGAACACTGAAGCTTTCTTT.